This TCR beta chain was sequenced in a study of radiotherapy plus CTLA-4 blockade in lung cancer. Looking at the study overall: Overall, 15% to 20% of patients showed an objective response, while over 30% attained disease control.

V dropped 2 bases and J dropped 7; count of bases not matched to a gene: 3. Germline values: CDR1 GTSNPN, CDR2 SVGIG (reference sequence). The CDR3 runs 13 residues. Sequencing was performed with immunoSEQ multiplex PCR; in TCRdb, only in-frame clones are kept and a portion is missing. This table has about 15,000 clones, 72% appearing once. The clonotype was recovered from a human donor with non-small cell lung cancer whose response to radiotherapy plus ipilimumab could not be evaluated. The specimen was peripheral blood, collected from a patient treated with radiotherapy plus ipilimumab. The chain employs TRBV30 and TRBJ1-5; 9 positions agree with TRBD1. Here the CDR3 reads CAWSNRGLQPQHF. DNA for the CDR3: TGTGCCTGGAGTAACAGGGGGCTACAGCCCCAGCATTTT.